Listed here are 8 T cell receptor beta chains from one sample, sequenced in a study of T cells in Graves' hyperthyroidism and ophthalmopathy. Amplification of TCR beta CDR3 regions used RNA as the template. With the HTBI primer set, the TCR CDR3 went through a first round of RT-PCR. TCRdb re-derived calls from the multiplex PCR reads in MiXCR, one entry per CDR3 protein. The data hold about 420,000 distinct CDR3 sequences, with more than 15% observed a single time. The sequencing sample was made of blood. All receptors derive from a woman under 30 with Graves' hyperthyroidism.

Worth noting for this clonotype: A much larger clone differs from this one at a single base, so this may be a read error. CDR3 sequence reads: CAILRDHNQPQHF. The CDR3 bases are TGTGCCATCCTCCGGGACCACAATCAGCCCCAGCATTTT. V is TRBV6-1 and J is TRBJ1-5; D is perhaps TRBD1 (5 bases). V lost 10 bases, J lost 3 bases, and 13 bases lay in between. Germline V gene sequence: CDR1 MNHNS, CDR2 SASEGT. The CDR3 is 13 amino acids.

The chain couples TRBV19 to TRBJ1-1, with a possible D match to TRBD1 (5 bases). Germline V gene sequence: CDR1 LNHDA, CDR2 SQIVND (reference sequence). Trimming stripped 3 bases from V and 4 bases from J, with 9 bases between. This CDR3 is built from 13 residues. CDR3 sequence (DNA): TGTGCCAGTAGTATTAGGGGTGGCACTGAAGCTTTCTTT. This translates into CASSIRGGTEAFF.

The gene calls are TRBV4-1 and TRBJ2-2, with D hard to call. V gave up 0 bases and J gave up 8 bases, with 7 bases separating them. Germline CDR1 reads MGHRA; CDR2 reads YSYEKL. This CDR3 comprises 13 residues. The CDR3 coding sequence is TGCGCCAGCAGCCAAGATCCCCCTGGGGAGCTGTTTTTT. Translated: CASSQDPPGELFF.

The chain is built from TRBV12-3 or TRBV12-4 and TRBJ2-3; possibly TRBD1 for D (5 bases). V was shortened by 6 bases and J by 7 bases, with 17 bases between the two germline ends. The CDR3 is 14 amino acids. CDR3 nucleotide sequence: TGTGCCAGCAGCCCCGGACAAGCCTCCAATACGCAGTATTTT. Its translation: CASSPGQASNTQYF.

The V and J genes are TRBV20-1 and TRBJ1-2; D is possibly TRBD1 (5 bases). Trimming left V 5 bases short and J 4 bases short, with 14 bases between. CDR1 and CDR2 from the germline V gene are DFQATT and SNEGSKA (reference sequence). The CDR3 is 13 amino acids. CDR3 sequence reads: CSAERGGTYGYTF. CDR3 coding DNA: TGCAGTGCTGAACGGGGGGGAACCTATGGCTACACCTTC.

J is TRBJ1-4 and V is TRBV27; 7 positions match TRBD1. Germline lookup yields CDR1 MNHEY and CDR2 SMNVEV (reference sequence). CDR3 length equals 14 residues. The junction had 6 bases not matched to a gene; V was cut back by 4 bases and J by 7 bases. For the CDR3, the DNA is TGTGCCAGCAGTTCTTTACAGGGGCCTGAAAAACTGTTTTTT. It specifies CASSSLQGPEKLFF.

In the case of this clonotype: One base away lies a much larger clone, so this may be a sequencing read error. The CDR3 bases are TGTGCCATCAATGCCGGGACTAGCGATACGCAGTATTTT. Translation: CAINAGTSDTQYF. The V and J genes are TRBV10-3 and TRBJ2-3, with 9 bases fitting TRBD2. Germline loops: CDR1 ENHRY, CDR2 SYGVKD. The J segment lost 6 bases and the V segment lost 7 bases, leaving 5 bases of the junction unmatched. This CDR3 spans 13 amino acids.

This clonotype was seen repeatedly, ten times or more. The chain carries TRBV12-3 or TRBV12-4 and TRBJ2-3, with a tentative D call TRBD1 (6 bases). The germline V and J ends were trimmed by 5 bases and 4 bases, with 22 bases remaining between them. The CDR3 runs 17 residues. Written as DNA, the CDR3 is TGTGCCAGCAGTCCAAGGGGGAAACACCTTTACCCAGATACGCAGTATTTT. It specifies CASSPRGKHLYPDTQYF.